Listed here are 20 T cell receptor beta chains from one sample, sequenced in a study of technical replicates of blood from several donors. The method was immunoSEQ multiplex PCR; TCRdb's version includes in-frame clones alone and lacks a portion of them. The sample has tens of thousands of clones, 75% to 95% seen once. Sequencing input: PBMCs. The receptors here all came from a human donor in good health. Some clones in this sample may be carry-over from other donors' samples.

The V gene is TRBV5-1, the J gene TRBJ1-1; D uncertain. The ends were cut back, 2 bases at V and 0 bases at J, with 14 bases in the middle. CDR1 and CDR2 from the germline V gene are SGHRS and YFSETQ. The CDR3 has 16 amino acids. CDR3 in amino acids: CASSFLAQTMNTEAFF. The CDR3 coding sequence is TGCGCCAGCAGCTTTCTTGCTCAGACAATGAACACTGAAGCTTTCTTT.

This sequence joins TRBV21-1 and TRBJ2-5; TRBD1 is the table's D call, not checked against the DNA. TRBV21-1 is annotated as a pseudogene. There are 11 residues in the CDR3. The CDR3 sequence: CASKNKETQYF. In DNA form, the CDR3 reads TGTGCCAGCAAAAACAAAGAGACCCAGTACTTC.

This clone was detected once. The J gene is TRBJ2-2, the V gene TRBV4-3; 7 bases align to TRBD2. CDR3 length: 16 residues. Germline CDR1 reads LGHNA; CDR2 reads YSLEER. The V segment lost 1 base and the J segment 6 bases; nucleotides outside the gene matches: 8. DNA for the CDR3: TGCGCCAGCAGCCAAGGGGGCGGGAGCGATGCCGGGGAGCTGTTTTTT. Protein sequence: CASSQGGGSDAGELFF.

The chain has TRBV11-2 and TRBJ1-1, with D unclear. Trimming removed 5 bases at V and 3 bases at J, with 16 bases between. Germline V CDR1 and CDR2: SGHAT, FQNNGV. The CDR3 covers 15 residues. CDR3: CASSPGLYRDTEAFF. CDR3 sequence (DNA): TGTGCCAGCAGCCCTGGTCTTTACAGAGACACTGAAGCTTTCTTT.

The V gene is TRBV2, the J gene TRBJ2-3, with 9 bases aligning to TRBD2. The CDR3 is 14 amino acids. Trimming took 10 bases from V and 0 from J; bases not matched to a gene: 5. Germline loops: CDR1 SNHLY, CDR2 FYNNEI. CDR3: CAILAGGSTDTQYF. The DNA of the CDR3 is TGTGCCATTCTGGCGGGGGGGAGCACAGATACGCAGTATTTT.

The genes are TRBV7-2 and TRBJ1-3; D not certain. The V gene's germline CDR1 is SGHTA and CDR2 FQGNSA. V was cut by 1 base and J by 4 bases, with 8 bases left in between. This CDR3 is built from 14 residues. This chain's CDR3 is CASSLDRAGNTIYF. CDR3 in DNA: TGTGCCAGCAGCTTAGACAGAGCCGGAAACACCATATATTTT.

The V call is TRBV6-1, the J call TRBJ2-1, with D possibly being TRBD2 (5 bases). The CDR3 totals 13 residues. With 2 bases removed from V and 16 bases from J, the gap between germline ends came to 18 bases. In germline, CDR1 is MNHNS, CDR2 SASEGT. The CDR3 region has the DNA TGTGCCAGCAGTGAAAGAGGGCTCGTGGCGTTTTTCTTC. This codes for CASSERGLVAFFF.

This sequence joins TRBV5-1 and TRBJ2-3; 8 nucleotides match TRBD2. CDR1 SGHRS and CDR2 YFSETQ come from the germline V gene. The CDR3 covers 17 residues. The V segment lost 3 bases and the J segment 3 bases; nucleotides outside the gene matches: 12. The CDR3 nucleotides read TGCGCCAGCAGCTCCCGGGGGGGAGGGGAGGGAACAGATACGCAGTATTTT. Its translation: CASSSRGGGEGTDTQYF.

V is TRBV7-2 and J is TRBJ2-5, with TRBD2 as a possible D gene (6 bases). There are 16 residues in the CDR3. V lost 5 bases, J lost 4 bases, and 20 bases lay in between. Germline-derived CDR1 and CDR2 are SGHTA and FQGNSA. This CDR3 is CASSPRMLAEGETQYF. The CDR3 coding sequence is TGTGCCAGCAGCCCACGTATGTTAGCGGAGGGAGAGACCCAGTACTTC.

About this clone itself: Other DNA sequences in this sample translate to the same CDR3. This chain links TRBV7-2 with TRBJ2-7, with 9 bases that match TRBD1. The germline CDR1 and CDR2 sequences are SGHTA and FQGNSA. The length of the CDR3 is 15 residues. V dropped 5 bases and J dropped 1; count of bases not matched to a gene: 6. The CDR3 reads CASSPDRGRSYEQYF. Written as DNA, the CDR3 is TGTGCCAGCAGCCCGGACAGGGGAAGATCCTACGAGCAGTACTTC.

The rearrangement joins TRBV6-1 to TRBJ1-1; the D is unclear. The CDR3 is 11 amino acids. V was shortened by 8 bases and J by 4 bases, with 8 bases between the two germline ends. Germline assignment: CDR1 MNHNS and CDR2 SASEGT. CDR3 residues: CASHRGTEAFF. The DNA for the CDR3 is TGTGCCAGCCACCGCGGCACTGAAGCTTTCTTT.

The chain combines TRBV18 with TRBJ2-7; 11 bases are shared with TRBD1. The V and J ends lost 2 bases and 3 bases, in that order; junction bases with no gene match: 0. This CDR3 is built from 14 residues. Germline V gives CDR1 KGHSH, CDR2 LQKENI. The CDR3 spells CASSPGTGGYEQYF. The CDR3 nucleotides read TGTGCCAGCTCACCAGGGACAGGGGGCTACGAGCAGTACTTC.

V and J are TRBV5-1 and TRBJ2-2, with TRBD2 as a possible D gene (6 bases). The V gene lost 0 bases and the J gene lost 5 bases, with 11 bases spanning the gap. CDR1 and CDR2 from the germline V gene are SGHRS and YFSETQ. The CDR3 is made up of 15 amino acids. The CDR3 spells CASSLAGGRTGELFF. In DNA, the CDR3 is TGCGCCAGCAGCTTGGCCGGAGGGAGGACCGGGGAGCTGTTTTTT.

This clone was detected only once. CDR3 protein: CASSPRRDSYNEQFF. The CDR3 DNA reads TGCGCCAGCAGCCCGAGGCGGGACAGTTACAATGAGCAGTTCTTC. The V gene is TRBV5-1, the J gene TRBJ2-1; weak D call: TRBD1 (7 bases). CDR3 length: 15 amino acids. Germline V lookup: CDR1 SGHRS, CDR2 YFSETQ. Trimming left V 4 bases short and J 4 bases short, with 15 bases between.

This rearrangement joins TRBV7-8 to TRBJ2-3, with TRBD1 matching over 11 bases. Per germline, CDR1 SGHVS and CDR2 FQNEAQ. With V trimmed by 3 bases and J by 4 bases, 9 bases remained unmatched. The CDR3 has 17 residues. CDR3 in amino acids: CASSFPPGQGVADTQYF. CDR3 bases: TGTGCCAGCAGCTTCCCACCGGGACAGGGGGTGGCAGATACGCAGTATTTT.

V is TRBV11-3 and J is TRBJ2-3; possibly TRBD2 for D (6 bases). The CDR3 contains 14 residues. The germline gives CDR1 SGHNT, CDR2 YENEEA. Trimming cost V 5 bases and J 0 bases, with 9 bases left between them. The CDR3, as DNA: TGTGCCAGCAGCCCCCGGGGGAGCACAGATACGCAGTATTTT. This codes for CASSPRGSTDTQYF.

This chain connects TRBV29-1 to TRBJ2-3; TRBD1 is a possible D gene (5 bases). CDR1 and CDR2 (germline): SQVTM, ANQGSEA. This CDR3 contains 12 residues. The germline V and J ends were trimmed by 0 bases and 5 bases, with 6 bases remaining between them. The CDR3 region is CSVEERGDTQYF. CDR3 in DNA: TGCAGCGTTGAAGAAAGGGGAGATACGCAGTATTTT.

The V and J genes are TRBV7-2 and TRBJ1-2; the match to TRBD1 covers 7 bases. This CDR3 is built from 16 residues. Germline V CDR1 and CDR2: SGHTA, FQGNSA. V was pared by 3 bases and J by 5 bases, with 12 bases of the junction left unmatched. The CDR3 DNA reads TGTGCCAGCAGCTTTAAATTGCCGGGACAGATTTATGGCTACACCTTC. Its protein is CASSFKLPGQIYGYTF.

The chain recombines TRBV5-4 with TRBJ2-7, with no clear D. V lost 0 bases and J 5 bases, leaving 9 bases between the germline ends. The CDR3 loop spans 13 amino acids. In germline, CDR1 is SGHNT, CDR2 YYREEE (reference sequence). The CDR3 loop reads CASSLAGLNEQYF. As DNA, the CDR3 is TGTGCCAGCAGCTTGGCCGGTCTGAACGAGCAGTACTTC. The entire variable domain, with the rest obtained from reference TRBV5-4 and TRBJ2-7, is as follows: ETGVTQSPTHLIKTRGQQVTLRCSSQSGHNTVSWYQQALGQGPQFIFQYYREEENGRGNFPPRFSGLQFPNYSSELNVNALELDDSALYLCASSLAGLNEQYFGPGTRLTVT.

A single count supports this clone. The chain has TRBV18 and TRBJ2-5; unclear D gene. This CDR3 is 15 amino acids long. The germline V gene has CDR1 KGHSH and CDR2 LQKENI. Trimming took off 2 bases at V and 5 bases at J, with 15 bases between the two ends. The CDR3 sequence: CASSPDYWYPETQYF. The CDR3 nucleotides are TGTGCCAGCTCACCAGATTACTGGTACCCGGAGACCCAGTACTTC.